Reported below is one TCR beta chain. Its antigen remains unidentified. Germline assignment: CDR1 MNHNS and CDR2 SASEGT. The V segment lost 6 bases and the J segment 5 bases; nucleotides outside the gene matches: 4. CDR3 length equals 12 residues. The PCR used 52 TRBV and 13 TRBJ primers. The table came from immunoSEQ multiplex PCR; TCRdb's copy has only in-frame clones and leaves some out. Counted here are some 20,000 clones, 90% to 95% occurring once; the ten biggest clones make up roughly 4%. This sample was included in a study of regulatory T cells. General observations from the study: In patients, unique TRB V-J pairs were restricted and V/J usage skewed, especially in Tregs. Control CD8+ cells showed a nonsignificant trend toward higher Shannon entropy than patient CD8+ cells.

All CD3G-deficient patients showed autoimmunity, more severe in two. At testing, patients were 2 to 39 years old, with reduced naive and increased memory T-cell proportions. The chain carries TRBV6-1 and TRBJ2-7, with 7 bases aligning to TRBD1. This TCR was sampled from a child aged 2-15 years with CD3G deficiency. The source material was CD8+ T cells sorted from blood. CDR3 sequence (DNA): TGTGCCAGCAGGGGGGACAGAAACGAGCAGTACTTC. Translated, it gives CASRGDRNEQYF.